A single TCR beta chain is shown here with its context. Germline V gene sequence: CDR1 SNHLY, CDR2 FYNNEI. This CDR3 has 14 residues. V was clipped by 2 bases and J by 4 bases; unmatched bases: 4. The data stem from a study of blood T cell repertoires in COVID-19. Looking at the study overall: COVID-19 samples from acute and convalescent phases originated in the United States, Italy and Spain.

Per the original data handling: Reference gene primers were amplified, and this amplification served to estimate nucleated cell counts. The assay was immunoSEQ multiplex PCR, and TCRdb's table has in-frame clones only and misses some. The V and J calls and clone size were taken over from that table, and D and trimming were inferred from the DNA. The sample lists around 150,000 clones, more than 85% seen once, with almost 1% in the top ten. The TCR originated in a man younger than 35 with acute or convalescent COVID-19. This chain joins TRBV2 and TRBJ1-2; 7 bases agree with TRBD1. Sequenced input: peripheral blood. CDR3 amino acids: CASSEPGTAYGYTF. The CDR3 DNA sequence: TGTGCCAGCAGTGAACCTGGGACAGCCTATGGCTACACCTTC.